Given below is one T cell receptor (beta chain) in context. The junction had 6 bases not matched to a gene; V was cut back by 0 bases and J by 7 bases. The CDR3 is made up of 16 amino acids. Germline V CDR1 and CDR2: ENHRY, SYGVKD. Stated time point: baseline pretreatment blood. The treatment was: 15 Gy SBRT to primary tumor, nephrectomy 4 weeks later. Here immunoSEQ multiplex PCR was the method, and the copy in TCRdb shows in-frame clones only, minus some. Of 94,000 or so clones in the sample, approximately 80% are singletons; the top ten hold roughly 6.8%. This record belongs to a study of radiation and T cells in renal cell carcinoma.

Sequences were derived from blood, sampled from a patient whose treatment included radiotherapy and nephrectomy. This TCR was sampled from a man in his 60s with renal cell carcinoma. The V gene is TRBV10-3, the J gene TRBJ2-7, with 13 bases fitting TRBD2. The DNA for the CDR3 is TGTGCCATCAGTGAGTCCGGACTAGCGGGAGTGGGGGAGCAGTACTTC. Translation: CAISESGLAGVGEQYF.